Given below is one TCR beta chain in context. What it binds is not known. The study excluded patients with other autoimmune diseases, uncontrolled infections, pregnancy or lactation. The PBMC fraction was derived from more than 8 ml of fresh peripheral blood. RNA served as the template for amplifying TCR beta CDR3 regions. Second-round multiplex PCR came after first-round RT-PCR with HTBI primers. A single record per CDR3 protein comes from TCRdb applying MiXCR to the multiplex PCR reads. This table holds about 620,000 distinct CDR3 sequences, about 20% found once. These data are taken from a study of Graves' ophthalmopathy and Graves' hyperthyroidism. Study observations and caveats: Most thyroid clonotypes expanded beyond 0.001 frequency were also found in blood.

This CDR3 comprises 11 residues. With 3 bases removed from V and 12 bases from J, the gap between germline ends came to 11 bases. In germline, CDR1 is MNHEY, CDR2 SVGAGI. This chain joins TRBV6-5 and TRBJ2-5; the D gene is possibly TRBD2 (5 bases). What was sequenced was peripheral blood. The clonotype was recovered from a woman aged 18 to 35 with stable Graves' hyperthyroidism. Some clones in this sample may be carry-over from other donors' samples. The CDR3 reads CASSYLGREYF. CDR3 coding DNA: TGTGCCAGCAGTTATTTAGGGAGAGAGTACTTC.